This TCR beta chain appears in the sequencing data of a study of T-cell reconstitution after alpha-beta-depleted transplantation in children. A library of TCRbeta sequences, prepared with unique molecular identifiers, was generated. In TCRdb, the PCR reads were re-called with MiXCR into one record per CDR3 protein. The table includes 200,000 to 300,000 distinct CDR3 sequences, 12% detected once. This clonotype was seen ten or more times. This clonotype was obtained from a human donor who donated a stem cell graft to a child with acute lymphoblastic leukemia. Specimen: PBMCs from the stem cell graft donor, collected from the stem cell graft.

The CDR3 coding sequence is TGTGCCACCAGTGAAGGTCAACGAAACACCGGGGAGCTGTTTTTT. Translating gives CATSEGQRNTGELFF. V is TRBV24-1 and J is TRBJ2-2; D remains unclear. The CDR3 consists of 15 residues. V gave up 4 bases and J gave up 2 bases, with 10 bases separating them. Per germline, CDR1 KGHDR and CDR2 SFDVKD.